What follows are 20 T cell receptor beta chains derived from one specimen sequenced in a study of T cells in localized non-small cell lung cancer. Only in-frame clones appear in the TCRdb table, and some are missing; sequencing was by immunoSEQ multiplex PCR. In the table there are about 24,000 clones, around 81% of which are singletons. Sequencing was performed on PBMCs, taken before any cancer treatment. The receptors were gathered from a man aged 40 to 75 with stage II lung adenocarcinoma.

The V and J genes are TRBV28 and TRBJ1-3; D is unclear. This CDR3 is built from 15 residues. From germline, CDR1 is MDHEN and CDR2 SYDVKM. Between the trimmed V and J ends, which lost 7 bases and 0 bases, there was a span of 13 bases. The CDR3 protein is CASTIGQSSGNTIYF. The CDR3 coding sequence is TGTGCCAGCACAATCGGGCAGAGCTCTGGAAACACCATATATTTT. The full variable domain, its missing parts supplied by reference TRBV28 and TRBJ1-3, is DVKVTQSSRYLVKRTGEKVFLECVQDMDHENMFWYRQDPGLGLRLIYFSYDVKMKEKGDIPEGYSVSREKKERFSLILESASTNQTSMYLCASTIGQSSGNTIYFGEGSWLTVV.

The chain joins TRBV10-1 to TRBJ2-1; TRBD1 matches at 7 bases. Per the germline V gene, CDR1 is WNHNN and CDR2 is SYGVQD (reference sequence). V shed 4 bases, J shed 10 bases, and the junction held 13 bases outside the gene matches. The CDR3 has 15 residues. CDR3 nucleotides: TGCGCCAGCAGTGCTCTCTCCACAGGGGTGGGCGAGCAGTTCTTC. Protein sequence: CASSALSTGVGEQFF.

This clone showed up just once. The CDR3 coding sequence is TGTGGTACCAGACAGGACGCATATGAGCAGTTCTTC. Its protein product is CGTRQDAYEQFF. The chain joins TRBV6-1 to TRBJ2-1; D is possibly TRBD1 (6 bases). Germline CDR1 is MNHNS and CDR2 is SASEGT. There are 12 residues in the CDR3.

This chain's CDR3 is CASSVTSGGINEQYF. DNA for the CDR3: TGTGCCAGCAGCGTAACTAGCGGGGGGATCAACGAGCAGTACTTC. This rearrangement joins TRBV11-2 to TRBJ2-7; 12 positions agree with TRBD2. The CDR3 length is 15 residues. The trim removed 5 bases at V and 5 bases at J, leaving 7 bases unmatched. CDR1 is SGHAT and CDR2 is FQNNGV in the germline V gene.

This chain uses TRBV2 with TRBJ2-5; D ambiguous. V was cut by 9 bases and J by 4 bases, with 12 bases left in between. Germline values: CDR1 SNHLY, CDR2 FYNNEI. The CDR3 has 12 amino acids. The CDR3 nucleotides are TGTGCCAGTTCTTACAGTCCAGAGACCCAGTACTTC. Amino acid sequence: CASSYSPETQYF. Filled out from reference TRBV2 and TRBJ2-5, the complete variable domain reads EPEVTQTPSHQVTQMGQEVILRCVPISNHLYFYWYRQILGQKVEFLVSFYNNEISEKSEIFDDQFSVERPDGSNFTLKIRSTKLEDSAMYFCASSYSPETQYFGPGTRLLVL.

CDR3 protein: CASSWGTSGDYEQYF. CDR3 bases: TGCGCCAGCAGTTGGGGGACTAGCGGGGACTACGAGCAGTACTTC. This chain links TRBV5-1 with TRBJ2-7; 13 bases line up with TRBD2. Germline-derived CDR1 and CDR2 are SGHRS and YFSETQ. V lost 5 bases and J lost 3; bases outside the gene matches: 5. This CDR3 region has 15 residues.

The rearrangement links TRBV11-2 to TRBJ2-2; TRBD1 aligns across 11 bases. The ends lost 5 bases at V and 4 bases at J; junction bases unmatched: 6. The V gene's germline CDR1 is SGHAT and CDR2 FQNNGV. CDR3 length: 16 amino acids. CDR3 in amino acids: CASSPTGTGGTGELFF. The CDR3 DNA follows: TGTGCCAGCAGCCCGACCGGGACAGGGGGCACCGGGGAGCTGTTTTTT.

This chain connects TRBV11-2 to TRBJ1-2; no reliable D call. The V end was cut by 1 base, the J end by 8 bases, with 14 bases between. The germline gives CDR1 SGHAT, CDR2 FQNNGV. This CDR3 spans 14 amino acids. The CDR3 is CASSLVNGPGGYTF. In nucleotides, the CDR3 is TGTGCCAGCAGCTTAGTAAACGGGCCGGGGGGCTACACCTTC.

J is TRBJ2-7 and V is TRBV6-5; TRBD2 agrees at 10 bases. V gave up 5 bases and J gave up 0 bases; unmatched junction bases: 4. The CDR3 covers 15 residues. Germline CDR1 MNHEY, CDR2 SVGAGI. Here the CDR3 DNA reads TGTGCCAGCAGTGCAGGACTAGCGGCCTCCTACGAGCAGTACTTC. This codes for CASSAGLAASYEQYF.

The CDR3 region has the DNA TGTGCCAGCAGCCTATCAGGGTGGGATACTGAAGCTTTCTTT. This translates into CASSLSGWDTEAFF. The rearrangement uses TRBV11-1 and TRBJ1-1; TRBD1 might be the D (5 bases). The CDR3 length is 14 residues. V shed 5 bases and J shed 5 bases, with 15 bases lying between them. Germline CDR1 is SGHAT and CDR2 is FQDESV (reference sequence).

The chain carries TRBV6-5 and TRBJ1-2; 11 bases line up with TRBD1. CDR1 MNHEY and CDR2 SVGAGI come from the germline V gene. The CDR3 is 15 amino acids. V was clipped by 2 bases and J by 8 bases; unmatched bases: 7. The CDR3 region is CASSYPGQGAGGYTF. The CDR3 DNA sequence: TGTGCCAGCAGTTACCCCGGACAGGGGGCAGGGGGCTACACCTTC.

The chain has TRBV5-1 and TRBJ1-1; 7 bases line up with TRBD1. The CDR3 is made up of 13 amino acids. Germline CDR1 SGHRS, CDR2 YFSETQ. V dropped 2 bases and J dropped 8; count of bases not matched to a gene: 6. This chain's CDR3 is CASSFDWDSEAFF. The DNA for the CDR3 is TGCGCCAGCAGCTTCGATTGGGACAGCGAAGCTTTCTTT.

The chain is built from TRBV30 and TRBJ1-1; D possibly corresponds to TRBD1 (5 bases). The CDR3 extends over 16 amino acids. The V end was cut by 2 bases, the J end by 0 bases, with 16 bases between. The V gene's germline CDR1 is GTSNPN and CDR2 SVGIG (reference sequence). CDR3 coding DNA: TGTGCCTGGAGTCAGGGCACACGGCTTTTGAACACTGAAGCTTTCTTT. This translates into CAWSQGTRLLNTEAFF.

The chain is built from TRBV11-3 and TRBJ2-2; D is perhaps TRBD1 or TRBD2 (6 bases each). Germline V CDR1 and CDR2: SGHNT, YENEEA. The CDR3 runs to 19 residues. Trimming shortened V by 1 base and J by 3 bases, and 21 bases separated the two germline ends. CDR3 sequence (DNA): TGTGCCAGCAGCTTAGTTAGGGGGGCCGTGGAGTTGGACACCGGGGAGCTGTTTTTT. Its protein product is CASSLVRGAVELDTGELFF.

The chain joins TRBV11-1 to TRBJ2-3; D assignment may be TRBD1 or TRBD2 (5 bases each). From germline, CDR1 is SGHAT and CDR2 FQDESV (reference sequence). The CDR3 sequence is 18 residues long. V was cut by 4 bases and J by 2 bases, with 22 bases left in between. Here the CDR3 reads CASSSTRFDRGVTDTQYF. CDR3 DNA sequence: TGTGCCAGCAGCTCCACCCGCTTCGATCGAGGGGTCACAGATACGCAGTATTTT.

This rearrangement joins TRBV11-3 to TRBJ2-7, with no clear D. The CDR3 spans 12 residues. Between the trimmed V and J ends, which lost 2 bases and 2 bases, there was a span of 4 bases. Germline lookup yields CDR1 SGHNT and CDR2 YENEEA. Here the CDR3 DNA reads TGTGCCAGCAGCTTACCCCCCTACGAGCAGTACTTC. This codes for CASSLPPYEQYF.

This CDR3 reads CASSQLEGYYSGNTIYF. CDR3 nucleotides: TGTGCCAGCAGCCAACTTGAGGGATATTACTCTGGAAACACCATATATTTT. The V gene is TRBV4-2, the J gene TRBJ1-3; no clear D gene. The V and J ends lost 2 bases and 0 bases respectively, with 14 bases between them. Germline V gene data show CDR1 as LGHNA and CDR2 as YNFKEQ. CDR3 length: 17 amino acids.

The chain combines TRBV11-3 with TRBJ2-2, with D tentatively TRBD2 (5 bases). Between the trimmed V and J ends, which lost 1 base and 0 bases, there was a span of 6 bases. CDR3 length: 15 residues. Germline CDR1 SGHNT, CDR2 YENEEA. CDR3 sequence reads: CASSLVGANTGELFF. The CDR3 DNA sequence: TGTGCCAGCAGCTTAGTCGGGGCGAACACCGGGGAGCTGTTTTTT. The whole variable domain, remainder taken from reference TRBV11-3 and TRBJ2-2, is EAGVVQSPRYKIIEKKQPVAFWCNPISGHNTLYWYLQNLGQGPELLIRYENEEAVDDSQLPKDRFSAERLKGVDSTLKIQPAELGDSAVYLCASSLVGANTGELFFGEGSRLTVL.

There are a few counts of this clone. The V call is TRBV7-2, the J call TRBJ1-5; 9 bases line up with TRBD1. Trimming took 1 base from V and 4 from J; bases not matched to a gene: 2. The CDR3 is made up of 15 amino acids. CDR1 is SGHTA and CDR2 is FQGNSA in the germline V gene. The DNA of the CDR3 is TGTGCCAGCAGCTTAGGACAGGGGGAGAATCAGCCCCAGCATTTT. It encodes CASSLGQGENQPQHF.

The chain carries TRBV29-1 and TRBJ2-1; D unclear. V was shortened by 7 bases and J by 2 bases, with 12 bases between the two germline ends. The CDR3 runs 13 residues. Germline CDR1 is SQVTM and CDR2 is ANQGSEA. Written as DNA, the CDR3 is TGCAGCGCGGACGCCGGGCCCTACAATGAGCAGTTCTTC. This codes for CSADAGPYNEQFF.